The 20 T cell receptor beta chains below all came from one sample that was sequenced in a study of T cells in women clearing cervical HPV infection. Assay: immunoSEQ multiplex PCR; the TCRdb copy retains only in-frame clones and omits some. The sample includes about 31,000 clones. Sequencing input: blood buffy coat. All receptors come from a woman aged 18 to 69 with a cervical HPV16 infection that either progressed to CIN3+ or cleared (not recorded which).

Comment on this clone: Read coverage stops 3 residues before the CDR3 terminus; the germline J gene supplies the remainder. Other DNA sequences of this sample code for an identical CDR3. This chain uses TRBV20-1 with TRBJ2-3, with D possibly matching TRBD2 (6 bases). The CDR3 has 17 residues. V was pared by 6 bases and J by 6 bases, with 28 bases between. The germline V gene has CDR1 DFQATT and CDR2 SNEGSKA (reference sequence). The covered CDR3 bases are TGCAGTGCCCGATCGGCACGCTCTAGCGCAGGGTCGGATACG. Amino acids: CSARSARSSAGSDT. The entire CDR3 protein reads CSARSARSSAGSDTQYF.

The sequenced CDR3 bases are TGCGCCAGCAAGCCCCCCGCGGATAATTCACCA. Protein: CASKPPADNSP. The full CDR3 reads CASKPPADNSPLFF. The chain employs TRBV5-1 and TRBJ1-4; D call uncertain. From the germline J gene comes the end of the CDR3, since the read stops 3 residues before it. CDR3 length: 14 residues. CDR1 is SGHRS, CDR2 YFSETQ, per germline.

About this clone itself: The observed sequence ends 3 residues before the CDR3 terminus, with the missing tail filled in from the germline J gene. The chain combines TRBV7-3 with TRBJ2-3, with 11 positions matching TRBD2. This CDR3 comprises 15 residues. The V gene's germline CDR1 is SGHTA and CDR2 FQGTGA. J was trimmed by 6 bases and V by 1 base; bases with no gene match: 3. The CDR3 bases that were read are TGTGCCAGCAGCTTAAGAGGGACTAGCGGTGATACG. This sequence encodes CASSLRGTSGDT. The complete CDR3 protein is CASSLRGTSGDTQYF.

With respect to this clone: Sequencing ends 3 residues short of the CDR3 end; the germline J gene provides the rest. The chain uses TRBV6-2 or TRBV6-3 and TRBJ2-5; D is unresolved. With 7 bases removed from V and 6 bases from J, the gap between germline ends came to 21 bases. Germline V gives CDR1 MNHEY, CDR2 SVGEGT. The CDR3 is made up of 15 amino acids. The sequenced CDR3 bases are TGTGCCAGCACCCCCTTCGGCGGAGCCAATCAGACC. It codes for CASTPFGGANQT. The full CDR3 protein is CASTPFGGANQTQYF.

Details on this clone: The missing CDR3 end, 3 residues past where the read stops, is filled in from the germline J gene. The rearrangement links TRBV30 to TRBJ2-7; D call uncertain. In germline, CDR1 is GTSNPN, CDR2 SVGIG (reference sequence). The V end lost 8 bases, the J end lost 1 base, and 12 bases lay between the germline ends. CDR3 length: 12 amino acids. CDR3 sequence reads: CAGQRGSYEQYF. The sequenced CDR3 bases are TGTGCCGGCCAGCGAGGATCCTACGAG.

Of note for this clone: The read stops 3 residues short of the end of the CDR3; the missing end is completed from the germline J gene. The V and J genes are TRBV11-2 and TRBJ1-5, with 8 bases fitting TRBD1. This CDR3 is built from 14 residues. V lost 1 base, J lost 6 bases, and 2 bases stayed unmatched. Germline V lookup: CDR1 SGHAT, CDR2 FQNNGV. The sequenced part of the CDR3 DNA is TGTGCCAGCAGCTTAGCGGGGACAGGTCAGCCC. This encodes CASSLAGTGQP. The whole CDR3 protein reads CASSLAGTGQPQHF.

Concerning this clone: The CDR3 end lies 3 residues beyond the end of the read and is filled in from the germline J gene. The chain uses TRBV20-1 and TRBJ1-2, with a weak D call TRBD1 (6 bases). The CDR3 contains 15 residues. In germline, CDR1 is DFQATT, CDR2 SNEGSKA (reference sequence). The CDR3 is CSARVPDRAYRGYTF. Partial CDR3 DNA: TGCAGTGCTAGAGTTCCGGACAGAGCTTATCGGGGC.

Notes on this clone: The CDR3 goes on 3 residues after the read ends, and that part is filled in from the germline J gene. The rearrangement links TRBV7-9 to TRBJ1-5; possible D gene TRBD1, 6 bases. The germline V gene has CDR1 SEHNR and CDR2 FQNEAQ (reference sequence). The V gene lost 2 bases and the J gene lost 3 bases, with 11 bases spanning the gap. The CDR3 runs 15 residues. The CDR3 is CASSLSGAYNQPQHF. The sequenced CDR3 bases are TGTGCCAGCAGCTTATCAGGGGCTTACAATCAGCCC.

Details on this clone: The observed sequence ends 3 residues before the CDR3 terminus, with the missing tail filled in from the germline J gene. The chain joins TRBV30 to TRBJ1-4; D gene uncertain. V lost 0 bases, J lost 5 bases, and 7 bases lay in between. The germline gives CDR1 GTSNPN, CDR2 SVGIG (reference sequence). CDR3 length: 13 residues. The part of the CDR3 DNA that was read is TGTGCCTGGAGTGTTTCGTTAAATGAAAAA. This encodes CAWSVSLNEK. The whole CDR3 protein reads CAWSVSLNEKLFF.

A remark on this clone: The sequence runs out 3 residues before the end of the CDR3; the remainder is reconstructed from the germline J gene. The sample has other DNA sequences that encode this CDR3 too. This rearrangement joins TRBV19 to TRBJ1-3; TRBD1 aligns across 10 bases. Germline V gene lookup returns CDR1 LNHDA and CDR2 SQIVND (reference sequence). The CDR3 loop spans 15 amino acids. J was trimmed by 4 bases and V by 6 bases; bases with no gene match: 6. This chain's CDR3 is CASRVTGGTGNTIYF. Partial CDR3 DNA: TGTGCCAGTAGGGTGACAGGGGGCACCGGAAACACC.

The DNA read from the CDR3 is TGCAGTTCGACTATAACACAGGGGAGAGGC. Residues: CSSTITQGRG. The whole CDR3 sequence reads CSSTITQGRGYTF. The chain carries TRBV20-1 and TRBJ1-2; 7 bases fit TRBD1. The DNA ends 3 residues before the CDR3 does, and the rest of the CDR3 is filled in from the germline J gene. CDR3 length: 13 residues. Germline CDR1 reads DFQATT; CDR2 reads SNEGSKA (reference sequence).

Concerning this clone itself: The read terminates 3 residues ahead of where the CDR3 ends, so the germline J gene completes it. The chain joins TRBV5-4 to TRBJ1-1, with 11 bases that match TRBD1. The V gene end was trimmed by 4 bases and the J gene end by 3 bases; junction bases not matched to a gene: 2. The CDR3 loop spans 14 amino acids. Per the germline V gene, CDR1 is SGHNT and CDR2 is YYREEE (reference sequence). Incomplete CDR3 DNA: TGTGCCAGCAGCAGGGGACAGGGGGACACTGAA. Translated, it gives CASSRGQGDTE. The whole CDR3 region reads CASSRGQGDTEAFF. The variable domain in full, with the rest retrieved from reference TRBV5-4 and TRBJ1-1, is ETGVTQSPTHLIKTRGQQVTLRCSSQSGHNTVSWYQQALGQGPQFIFQYYREEENGRGNFPPRFSGLQFPNYSSELNVNALELDDSALYLCASSRGQGDTEAFFGQGTRLTVV.

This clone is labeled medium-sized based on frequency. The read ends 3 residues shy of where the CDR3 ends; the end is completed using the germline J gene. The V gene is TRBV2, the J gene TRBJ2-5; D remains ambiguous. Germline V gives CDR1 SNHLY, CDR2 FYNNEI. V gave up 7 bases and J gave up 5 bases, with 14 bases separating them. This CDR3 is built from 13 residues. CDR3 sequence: CASTVRQFETQYF. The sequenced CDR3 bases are TGTGCCAGCACAGTCCGCCAGTTCGAGACC.

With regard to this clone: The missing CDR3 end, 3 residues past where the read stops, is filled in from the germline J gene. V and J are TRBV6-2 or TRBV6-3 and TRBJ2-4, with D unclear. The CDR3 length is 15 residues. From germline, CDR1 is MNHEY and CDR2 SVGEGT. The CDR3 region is CASSPSSRSADGQYF. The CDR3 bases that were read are TGTGCCAGCAGCCCGTCCTCGCGCAGCGCTGATGGT.

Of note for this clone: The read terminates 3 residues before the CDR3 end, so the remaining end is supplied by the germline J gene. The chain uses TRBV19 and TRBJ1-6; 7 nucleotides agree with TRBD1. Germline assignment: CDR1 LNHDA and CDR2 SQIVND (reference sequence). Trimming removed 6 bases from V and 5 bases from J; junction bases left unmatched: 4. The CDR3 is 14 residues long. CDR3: CASREGTDNSPLHF. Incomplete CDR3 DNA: TGTGCCAGTAGGGAAGGGACAGATAATTCACCC.

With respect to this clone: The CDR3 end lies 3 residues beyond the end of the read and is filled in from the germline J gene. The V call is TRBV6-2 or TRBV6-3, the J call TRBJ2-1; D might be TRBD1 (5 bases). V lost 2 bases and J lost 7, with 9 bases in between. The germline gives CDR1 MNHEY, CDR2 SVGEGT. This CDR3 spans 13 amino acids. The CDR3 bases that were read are TGTGCCAGCAGTTACGACAGACATAATGAG. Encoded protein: CASSYDRHNE. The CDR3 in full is CASSYDRHNEQFF.

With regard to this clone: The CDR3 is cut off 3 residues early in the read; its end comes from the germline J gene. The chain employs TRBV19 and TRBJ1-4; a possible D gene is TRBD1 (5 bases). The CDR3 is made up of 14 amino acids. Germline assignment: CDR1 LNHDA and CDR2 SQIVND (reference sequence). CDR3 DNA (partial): TGTGCCAGTACCGGAAGTTCTGGGGCCAACGTA. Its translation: CASTGSSGANV. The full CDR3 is CASTGSSGANVLFF.

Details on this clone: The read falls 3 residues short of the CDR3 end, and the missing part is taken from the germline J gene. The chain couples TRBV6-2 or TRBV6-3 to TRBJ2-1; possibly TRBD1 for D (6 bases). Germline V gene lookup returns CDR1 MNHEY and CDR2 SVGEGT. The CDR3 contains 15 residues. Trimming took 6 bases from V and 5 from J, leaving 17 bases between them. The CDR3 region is CASRPSGTPHNEQFF. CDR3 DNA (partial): TGTGCCAGCAGACCCTCCGGGACACCACACAATGAG.

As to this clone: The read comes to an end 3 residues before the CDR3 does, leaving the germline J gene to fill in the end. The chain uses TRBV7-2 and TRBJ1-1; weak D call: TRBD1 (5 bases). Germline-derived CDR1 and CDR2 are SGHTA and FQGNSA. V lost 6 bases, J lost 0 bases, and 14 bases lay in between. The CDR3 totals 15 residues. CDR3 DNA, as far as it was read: TGTGCCAGCAGTTCCAGGGCAACCATGAACACTGAA. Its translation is CASSSRATMNTE. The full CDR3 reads CASSSRATMNTEAFF.

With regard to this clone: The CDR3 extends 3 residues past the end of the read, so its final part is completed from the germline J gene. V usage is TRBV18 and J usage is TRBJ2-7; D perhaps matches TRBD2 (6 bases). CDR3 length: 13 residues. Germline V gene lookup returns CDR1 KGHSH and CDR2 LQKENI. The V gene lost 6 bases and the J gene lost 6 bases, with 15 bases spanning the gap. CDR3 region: CASSPRGSGEQYF. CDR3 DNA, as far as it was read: TGTGCCAGCTCTCCCCGGGGGTCGGGCGAG.